This TCR beta chain was obtained from a study of radiation and T cells in renal cell carcinoma. Time point in this sample: blood 2 weeks post-SBRT. As to treatment: 15 Gy SBRT to primary tumor, nephrectomy 4 weeks later. Only in-frame clones appear in the TCRdb table, and some are missing; sequencing was by immunoSEQ multiplex PCR. The data hold more than 20,000 clones, with around 85% observed a single time. Only a few counts were recorded for this clone. The source of this sequence is a man aged 55 to 70 with renal cell carcinoma. Specimen: blood, collected from a patient whose treatment included radiotherapy and nephrectomy.

In DNA form, the CDR3 reads TGTGCCAGCAGCCTCTATGTGGGACAGGGTTTCGGCACCGGGGAGCTGTTTTTT. Its translation: CASSLYVGQGFGTGELFF. The rearrangement links TRBV14 to TRBJ2-2, with TRBD1 matching over 9 bases. This CDR3 comprises 18 residues. J lost 4 bases, V lost 4 bases, and 13 bases had no gene match. The germline CDR1 and CDR2 sequences are SGHDN and FVKESK.